The 15 T cell receptor beta chains presented below share a single source sample, sequenced in a study of PD-L1 blockade in urothelial cancer. Profiling relied on immunoSEQ multiplex PCR, and the TCRdb table lists in-frame clones only, not all of them. Here the sample spans around 40,000 clones, 85% to 90% being singletons. The sample in question was PBMCs, obtained around atezolizumab (anti-PD-L1) treatment. These TCRs come from a man aged 55 to 70 with urothelial cancer.

This chain connects TRBV11-3 to TRBJ1-4, with unresolved D. Germline V gives CDR1 SGHNT, CDR2 YENEEA. Between the trimmed V and J ends, which lost 5 bases and 3 bases, there was a span of 7 bases. This CDR3 comprises 13 residues. The CDR3 DNA follows: TGTGCCAGCAGCCCACTCCCTAATGAAAAACTGTTTTTT. This encodes CASSPLPNEKLFF.

This clone was detected only once. The chain recombines TRBV6-1 with TRBJ2-7; D ambiguous. Trimming took off 6 bases at V and 11 bases at J, with 17 bases between the two ends. The CDR3 contains 12 residues. Germline V lookup: CDR1 MNHNS, CDR2 SASEGT. CDR3 bases: TGTGCCAGCAGGGAGACTCCCTTATGGGAGTACTTC. It yields the protein CASRETPLWEYF.

This clone was seen a handful of times. The rearrangement joins TRBV27 to TRBJ1-1, with a weak D call TRBD1 (6 bases). CDR3 length: 13 residues. V dropped 5 bases and J dropped 4 bases, with 11 bases sitting between them. CDR1 MNHEY and CDR2 SMNVEV come from the germline V gene (reference sequence). In DNA form, the CDR3 reads TGTGCCAGCAGTGAACAGGGTGGCACTGAAGCTTTCTTT. It encodes CASSEQGGTEAFF.

The chain uses TRBV2 and TRBJ1-4; D uncertain. Trimming stripped 8 bases from V and 8 bases from J, with 9 bases between. The CDR3 runs to 11 residues. Germline V gives CDR1 SNHLY, CDR2 FYNNEI. DNA of the CDR3: TGTGCCAGCCTTTTGCGCGAAAAACTGTTTTTT. Protein sequence: CASLLREKLFF.

The rearrangement links TRBV9 to TRBJ2-1; 7 bases are a match to TRBD2. The V gene's germline CDR1 is SGDLS and CDR2 YYNGEE. V gave up 4 bases and J gave up 6 bases; unmatched junction bases: 10. The CDR3 covers 15 residues. For the CDR3, the DNA is TGTGCCAGCAGCTTGGGACTACTGGCTCTCAATGAGCAGTTCTTC. Its translation is CASSLGLLALNEQFF.

V and J are TRBV5-1 and TRBJ1-5; no reliable D call. Trimming took 4 bases from V and 3 from J, leaving 8 bases between them. The CDR3 length is 13 residues. CDR1 is SGHRS and CDR2 is YFSETQ in the germline V gene. This CDR3 reads CASSIIPNQPQHF. The CDR3 DNA is TGCGCCAGCAGCATTATCCCCAATCAGCCCCAGCATTTT. The variable domain in full, completed from reference TRBV5-1 and TRBJ1-5, reads KAGVTQTPRYLIKTRGQQVTLSCSPISGHRSVSWYQQTPGQGLQFLFEYFSETQRNKGNFPGRFSGRQFSNSRSEMNVSTLELGDSALYLCASSIIPNQPQHFGDGTRLSIL.

This chain uses TRBV6-1 with TRBJ2-5, with 10 bases lining up with TRBD1. The germline V gene has CDR1 MNHNS and CDR2 SASEGT. This CDR3 is built from 14 residues. Trimming took 8 bases from V and 1 from J; bases not matched to a gene: 4. CDR3 nucleotides: TGTGCCAGCGGGAGGGACAGGGGCCAAGAGACCCAGTACTTC. This translates into CASGRDRGQETQYF.

Concerning this clone: An end of the junction does not agree with germline; a read error may underlie this. This chain links TRBV2 with TRBJ1-5, with D perhaps matching TRBD1 (5 bases). Germline CDR1 and CDR2: SNHLY and FYNNEI. The length of the CDR3 is 14 residues. CDR3 coding DNA: TGTGCCAGCAGCGAAGGGGCACCCAATCAGCCCCAGCATTTT. Translated: CASSEGAPNQPQHF.

This clone was observed once. V is TRBV11-3 and J is TRBJ2-6; D might be TRBD2 (6 bases). Trimming left V 4 bases short and J 0 bases short, with 7 bases between. CDR1 and CDR2 (germline): SGHNT, YENEEA. The CDR3 is made up of 15 amino acids. The CDR3 nucleotides read TGTGCCAGCAGCTCCGGGGGCTCTGGGGCCAACGTCCTGACTTTC. Residues: CASSSGGSGANVLTF.

The chain combines TRBV5-4 with TRBJ2-1; TRBD2 agrees at 10 bases. Germline V CDR1 and CDR2: SGHNT, YYREEE (reference sequence). The V segment lost 4 bases and the J segment 10 bases; nucleotides outside the gene matches: 17. The CDR3 sequence is 17 residues long. This chain's CDR3 is CASSPGVAGGLIREQFF. For the CDR3, the DNA is TGTGCCAGCAGCCCGGGGGTAGCGGGAGGCCTCATCCGGGAGCAGTTCTTC. The whole variable domain, filled in from reference TRBV5-4 and TRBJ2-1, reads ETGVTQSPTHLIKTRGQQVTLRCSSQSGHNTVSWYQQALGQGPQFIFQYYREEENGRGNFPPRFSGLQFPNYSSELNVNALELDDSALYLCASSPGVAGGLIREQFFGPGTRLTVL.

This clone was picked up a small number of times. V and J are TRBV7-2 and TRBJ2-6, with TRBD2 as a possible D gene (5 bases). CDR1 is SGHTA, CDR2 FQGNSA, per germline. CDR3 length: 15 residues. Trimming left V 5 bases short and J 3 bases short, with 11 bases between. CDR3 coding DNA: TGTGCCAGCAGCCCGGCGGCGGGTGGGGCCAACGTCCTGACTTTC. As protein: CASSPAAGGANVLTF.

The CDR3 here is CASSPGTGIGDGYTF. Written as DNA, the CDR3 is TGCGCCAGCAGCCCCGGGACAGGGATCGGCGATGGCTACACCTTC. The chain employs TRBV4-3 and TRBJ1-2; 9 bases map to TRBD1. This CDR3 has 15 residues. Per germline, CDR1 LGHNA and CDR2 YSLEER. The junction had 9 bases not matched to a gene; V was cut back by 4 bases and J by 6 bases.

The chain joins TRBV25-1 to TRBJ1-4; D remains unclear. V shed 4 bases and J shed 8 bases, with 11 bases lying between them. CDR1 is MGHDK and CDR2 is SYGVNS in the germline V gene. CDR3 length equals 13 residues. As DNA, the CDR3 is TGTGCCAGCAGTGCCTCCCTATGGGAAAAACTGTTTTTT. Its protein product is CASSASLWEKLFF. Together with reference TRBV25-1 and TRBJ1-4, the CDR3 gives the full variable domain: EADIYQTPRYLVIGTGKKITLECSQTMGHDKMYWYQQDPGMELHLIHYSYGVNSTEKGDLSSESTVSRIRTEHFPLTLESARPSHTSQYLCASSASLWEKLFFGSGTQLSVL.

This chain uses TRBV6-5 with TRBJ1-2, with D possibly TRBD1 on 5 matching bases. Per the germline V gene, CDR1 is MNHEY and CDR2 is SVGAGI. This CDR3 comprises 14 residues. V lost 6 bases and J lost 7, with 18 bases in between. The CDR3 DNA sequence: TGTGCCAGCAGAGCTACCGGGACTACCTTTGGCTACACCTTC. This translates into CASRATGTTFGYTF.

V and J are TRBV4-3 and TRBJ2-5, with 7 bases identical to TRBD2. The J segment lost 3 bases and the V segment lost 0 bases, leaving 7 bases of the junction unmatched. The CDR3 is made up of 16 amino acids. The V gene's germline CDR1 is LGHNA and CDR2 YSLEER. The CDR3 DNA reads TGCGCCAGCAGCCAAGATTATCGGGGGGTAGAAGAGACCCAGTACTTC. It specifies CASSQDYRGVEETQYF.